A selection of T cell receptor beta chains follows, all from one sample in a study of B cell selection in AIRE deficiency. Repertoires were generated with immunoSEQ multiplex PCR, while TCRdb's copy carries only in-frame clones and drops some. The profile shows 2,500 to 3,500 clones, around 79% of them singletons. The sample comprised Tregs sorted from PBMCs. The receptors stem from a human donor with AIRE deficiency. The CDR3 runs from the conserved cysteine through the conserved F or W. The D gene is left open where the match is weak. Clone size is given for some rows only: seen once, a few or many times, or a class if the clone is expanded.

clone size	D gene	J gene	V gene	CDR3 DNA	CDR3 protein
.	.	TRBJ1-1	TRBV6-5	TGTGCCAGCAGTTACTCCGGGGACCTAAACACTGAAGCTTTCTTT	CASSYSGDLNTEAFF
.	.	TRBJ1-2	TRBV20-1	TGCAGTGCCGGGACTAACTATGGCTACACCTTC	CSAGTNYGYTF
once	.	TRBJ1-1	TRBV28	TGTGCCAGCAGTTTACCCAACCGAGTCCACGGGGCTTTCTTT	CASSLPNRVHGAFF
.	TRBD2	TRBJ2-1	TRBV13	TGTGCCAGCAGCTTAGACGGGAGGGCCGGCTACAATGAGCAGTTCTTC	CASSLDGRAGYNEQFF
few	.	TRBJ1-1	TRBV27	TGTGCCAGCAGTTTATCGGTGGGCGGAGGGACTGAAGCTTTCTTT	CASSLSVGGGTEAFF
few	.	TRBJ2-3	TRBV27	TGTGCCAGCAGTTACAGGGTATACACAGATACGCAGTATTTT	CASSYRVYTDTQYF
.	.	TRBJ2-7	TRBV7-2	TGTGCCAGCAGCTTAGCGCCGATGGGAGTCACCTACGAGCAGTACTTC	CASSLAPMGVTYEQYF
.	.	TRBJ2-7	TRBV7-6	TGTGCCAGCAGCCTAGGGCCGGGGTTAGCCTACGAGCAGTACTTC	CASSLGPGLAYEQYF
.	TRBD1	TRBJ1-2	TRBV28	TGTGCCAGCAGCCTGGGGACAGGGTATGGCTACACCTTC	CASSLGTGYGYTF
.	TRBD2	TRBJ2-3	TRBV6-1	TGTGCCAGCAGTGAAGCCCTAAACCGTGGGGGGGGTACGCAGTATTTT	CASSEALNRGGGTQYF
.	.	TRBJ2-5	TRBV7-2	TGTGCCAGCAGCACCGGGGCCTACCCGGGGGAGACCCAGTACTTC	CASSTGAYPGETQYF
.	.	TRBJ2-1	TRBV29-1	TGCAGCACTCCCGGGACGACTTACAATGAGCAGTTCTTC	CSTPGTTYNEQFF
.	.	TRBJ1-5	TRBV11-2	TGTGCCAGCAGCCGGCTTGGTCCAGATCAGCCCCAGCATTTT	CASSRLGPDQPQHF
.	.	TRBJ1-2	TRBV19	TGTGCCAGTAGTATACGGGGGTCTAACTATGGCTACACCTTC	CASSIRGSNYGYTF
.	.	TRBJ2-3	TRBV7-6	TGTGCCAGCAGCTTCGGTCGGGGGCCAGATACGCAGTATTTT	CASSFGRGPDTQYF
few	.	TRBJ1-5	TRBV9	TGTGCCAGCAGCGATGGGGGCTATCAGCCCCAGCATTTT	CASSDGGYQPQHF
.	.	TRBJ2-6	TRBV6-9	TGTGCCAGCAGTGAGGAGTGCTTACGACAAAGTCGGGCCAACGTCCTGACTTTC	CASSEECLRQSRANVLTF
.	TRBD1	TRBJ1-1	TRBV27	TGTGCCAGCAGTTCCCAGACAGGGGGCTTATCTTTCTTT	CASSSQTGGLSFF
.	.	TRBJ2-7	TRBV28	TGTGCCAGCAGTTTTAGTTTCGAGCAGTACTTC	CASSFSFEQYF
.	.	TRBJ2-7	TRBV7-6	TGTGCCAGCAGCTTAGGCAACCACTACGAGCAGTACTTC	CASSLGNHYEQYF
.	TRBD1	TRBJ2-3	TRBV19	TGTGCCAGTGCCGGGACAGGGTTGATGACAGATACGCAGTATTTT	CASAGTGLMTDTQYF
.	TRBD2	TRBJ2-7	TRBV5-4	TGTGCCAGCAGTTCGACTAGCGGGAAACAGGGCGAGCAGTACTTC	CASSSTSGKQGEQYF